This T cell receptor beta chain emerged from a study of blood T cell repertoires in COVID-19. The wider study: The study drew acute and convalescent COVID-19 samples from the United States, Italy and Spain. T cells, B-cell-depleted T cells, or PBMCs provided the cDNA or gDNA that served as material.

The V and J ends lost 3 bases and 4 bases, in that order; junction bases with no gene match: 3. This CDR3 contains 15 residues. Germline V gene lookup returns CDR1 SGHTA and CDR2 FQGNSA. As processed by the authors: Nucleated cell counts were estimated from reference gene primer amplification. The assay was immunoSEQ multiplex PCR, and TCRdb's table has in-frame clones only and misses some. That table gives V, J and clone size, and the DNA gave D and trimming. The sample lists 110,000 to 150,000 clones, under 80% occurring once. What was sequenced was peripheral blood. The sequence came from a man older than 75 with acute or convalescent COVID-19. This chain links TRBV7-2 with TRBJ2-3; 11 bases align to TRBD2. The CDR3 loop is CASSFSGGAADTQYF. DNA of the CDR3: TGTGCCAGCAGCTTTAGCGGGGGGGCAGCAGATACGCAGTATTTT.